Following are 5 T cell receptor beta chains from one sample sequenced in a study of vaccination effects on CD4 cells after COVID-19. These receptors' targets are unknown. Having been cultured for less than 12 days, the cells underwent CD4+ T cell isolation. Everyone in the study got two shots of either the BNT162b2 or mRNA-1273 vaccine. Clones were read by immunoSEQ multiplex PCR, and TCRdb kept only the in-frame ones, dropping some. The sample carries about 45,000 clones, around 70% recorded once. This specimen consisted of CD4+ T cells from PBMCs cultured without peptide, obtained after COVID-19 vaccination. All receptors come from a human donor who received a COVID-19 vaccine.

The J gene is TRBJ2-5, the V gene TRBV3-1 (or the pseudogene TRBV3-2), with D unclear. Trimming took off 2 bases at V and 2 bases at J, with 6 bases between the two ends. The CDR3 is made up of 13 amino acids. Germline assignment: CDR1 LGHDT and CDR2 YNNKEL (reference sequence). Here the CDR3 DNA reads TGTGCCAGCAGCCAACACATACAAGAGACCCAGTACTTC. It codes for CASSQHIQETQYF.

This chain joins TRBV12-3 or TRBV12-4 and TRBJ1-5, with D maybe TRBD1 (5 bases). V lost 5 bases and J 6 bases, leaving 11 bases between the germline ends. CDR3 length equals 13 residues. The CDR3 here is CASSSQGFQPQHF. In DNA, the CDR3 is TGTGCCAGCAGTAGTCAGGGTTTTCAGCCCCAGCATTTT.

This chain uses TRBV4-1 with TRBJ2-6, with 7 bases matching TRBD1. V shed 2 bases and J 1 base; nucleotides not matched to a gene: 5. The CDR3 runs 17 residues. In germline, CDR1 is MGHRA, CDR2 YSYEKL. This CDR3 is CASSQNQGVSGANVLTF. The CDR3 DNA reads as TGCGCCAGCAGCCAAAACCAGGGGGTTTCTGGGGCCAACGTCCTGACTTTC.

This rearrangement joins TRBV19 to TRBJ2-3; D is possibly TRBD2 (5 bases). The CDR3 sequence is 16 residues long. The V end was cut by 4 bases, the J end by 1 base, with 15 bases between. Germline CDR1 and CDR2: LNHDA and SQIVND (reference sequence). The CDR3: CASSTLAGGRTDTQYF. CDR3 in DNA: TGTGCCAGTAGTACCCTAGCAGGAGGACGCACAGATACGCAGTATTTT.

The J gene is TRBJ2-1, the V gene TRBV2, with 9 bases matching TRBD1. V trimming: 7 bases; J trimming: 4 bases; junction bases outside the gene matches: 5. The CDR3 sequence is 14 residues long. The germline gives CDR1 SNHLY, CDR2 FYNNEI. The CDR3 loop is CASISGTGYNEQFF. CDR3 in DNA: TGTGCCAGCATTTCCGGGACAGGGTACAATGAGCAGTTCTTC.